What follows is one TCR beta chain and its context. The antigen remains unidentified. The same CDR3 also results from other DNA sequences found in this sample. V lost 0 bases, J lost 0 bases, and 2 bases stayed unmatched. The CDR3 spans 15 residues. Germline V CDR1 and CDR2: SEHNR, FQNEAQ (reference sequence). This record belongs to a study of cytomegalovirus exposure and HLA in healthy donors. Points from the study as a whole: V- and J-gene trimming in TCR beta was tied to a missense DCLRE1C variant by an analysis performed later. Across HLA loci, a later analysis found differing TCR association rates, with DRB1 most and HLA-C fewest. Evidence from a later analysis indicated that most CMV-associated TCR beta chains looked HLA-restricted.

The PCR ran on 60 Vbeta and 13 Jbeta primers. Repertoires were generated with immunoSEQ multiplex PCR, while TCRdb's copy carries only in-frame clones and drops some. The sample has about 120,000 clones; 74% are singletons. The J gene is TRBJ2-7, the V gene TRBV7-9; 7 positions match TRBD2. The clonotype was recovered from a human donor in good health. What was sequenced was PBMCs. The CDR3 sequence: CASSLAGGSSYEQYF. Here the CDR3 DNA reads TGTGCCAGCAGCTTAGCGGGGGGGAGCTCCTACGAGCAGTACTTC.